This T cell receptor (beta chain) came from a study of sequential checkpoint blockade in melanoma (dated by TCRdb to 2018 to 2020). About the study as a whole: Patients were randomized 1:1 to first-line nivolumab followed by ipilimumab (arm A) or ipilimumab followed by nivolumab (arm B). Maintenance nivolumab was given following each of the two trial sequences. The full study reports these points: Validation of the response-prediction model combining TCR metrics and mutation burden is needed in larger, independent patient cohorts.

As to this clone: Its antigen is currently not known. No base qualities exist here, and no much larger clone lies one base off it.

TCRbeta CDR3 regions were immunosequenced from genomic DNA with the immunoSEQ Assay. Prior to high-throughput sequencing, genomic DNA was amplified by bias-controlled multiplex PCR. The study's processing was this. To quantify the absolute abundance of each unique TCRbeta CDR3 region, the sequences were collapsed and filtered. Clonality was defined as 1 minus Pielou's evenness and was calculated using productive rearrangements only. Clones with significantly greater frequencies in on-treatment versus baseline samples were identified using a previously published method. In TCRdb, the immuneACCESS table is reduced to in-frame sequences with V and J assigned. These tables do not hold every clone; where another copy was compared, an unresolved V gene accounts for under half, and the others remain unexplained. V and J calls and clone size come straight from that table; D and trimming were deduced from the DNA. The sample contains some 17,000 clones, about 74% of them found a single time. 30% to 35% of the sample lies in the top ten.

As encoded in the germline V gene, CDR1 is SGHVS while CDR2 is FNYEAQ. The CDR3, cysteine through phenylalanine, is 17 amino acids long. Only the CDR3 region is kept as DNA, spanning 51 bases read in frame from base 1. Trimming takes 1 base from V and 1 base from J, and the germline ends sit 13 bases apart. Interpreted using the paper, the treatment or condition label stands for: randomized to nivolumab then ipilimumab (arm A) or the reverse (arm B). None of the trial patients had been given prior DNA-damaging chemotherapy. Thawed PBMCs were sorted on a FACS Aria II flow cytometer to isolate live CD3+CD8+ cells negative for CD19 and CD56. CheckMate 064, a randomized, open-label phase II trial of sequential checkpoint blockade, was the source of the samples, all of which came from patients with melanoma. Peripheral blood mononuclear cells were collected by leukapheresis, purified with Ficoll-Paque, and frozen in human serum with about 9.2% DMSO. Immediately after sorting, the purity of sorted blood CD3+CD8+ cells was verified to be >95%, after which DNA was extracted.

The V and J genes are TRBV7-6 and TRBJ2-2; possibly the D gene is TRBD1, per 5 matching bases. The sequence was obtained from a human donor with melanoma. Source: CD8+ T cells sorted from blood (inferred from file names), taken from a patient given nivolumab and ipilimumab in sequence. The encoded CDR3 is CASSLVSIGENTGELFF. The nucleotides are TGTGCCAGCAGCTTAGTTTCTATAGGGGAGAACACCGGGGAGCTGTTTTTT.